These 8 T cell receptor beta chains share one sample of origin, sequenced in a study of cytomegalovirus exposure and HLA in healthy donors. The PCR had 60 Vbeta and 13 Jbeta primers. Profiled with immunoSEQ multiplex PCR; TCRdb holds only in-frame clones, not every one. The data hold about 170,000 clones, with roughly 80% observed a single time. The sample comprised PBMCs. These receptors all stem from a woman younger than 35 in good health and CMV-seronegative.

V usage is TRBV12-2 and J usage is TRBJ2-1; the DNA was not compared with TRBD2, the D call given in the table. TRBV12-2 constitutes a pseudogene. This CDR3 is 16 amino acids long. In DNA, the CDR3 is TGTGCAAGTTACCGCCGGAGAGCGGGAGCTAACAATGAGCAGTTCTTC. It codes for CASYRRRAGANNEQFF.

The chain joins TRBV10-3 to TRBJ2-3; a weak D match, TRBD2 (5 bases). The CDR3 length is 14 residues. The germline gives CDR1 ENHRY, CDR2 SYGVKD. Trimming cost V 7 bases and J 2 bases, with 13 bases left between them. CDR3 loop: CAIKREGPTDTQYF. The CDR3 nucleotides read TGTGCCATCAAGCGTGAGGGCCCCACAGATACGCAGTATTTT.

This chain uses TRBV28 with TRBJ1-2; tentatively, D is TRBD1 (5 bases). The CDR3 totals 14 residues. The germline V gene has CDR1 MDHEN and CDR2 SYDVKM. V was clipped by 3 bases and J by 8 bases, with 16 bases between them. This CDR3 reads CASSLGRGAGGYTF. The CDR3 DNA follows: TGTGCCAGCAGTTTGGGGAGGGGAGCTGGAGGCTACACCTTC.

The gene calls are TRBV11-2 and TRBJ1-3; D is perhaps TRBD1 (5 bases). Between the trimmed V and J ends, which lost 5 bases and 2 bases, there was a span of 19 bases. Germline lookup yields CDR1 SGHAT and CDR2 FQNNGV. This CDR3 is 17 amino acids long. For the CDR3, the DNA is TGTGCCAGCAGCGGGGGGACGGCTCCTTTGACTGGAAACACCATATATTTT. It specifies CASSGGTAPLTGNTIYF.

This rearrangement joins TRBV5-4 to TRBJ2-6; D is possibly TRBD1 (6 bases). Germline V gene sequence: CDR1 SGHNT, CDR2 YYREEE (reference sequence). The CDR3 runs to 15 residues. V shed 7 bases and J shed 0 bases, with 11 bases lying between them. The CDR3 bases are TGTGCCAGCGCCAAAGGGGGCTCTGGGGCCAACGTCCTGACTTTC. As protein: CASAKGGSGANVLTF.

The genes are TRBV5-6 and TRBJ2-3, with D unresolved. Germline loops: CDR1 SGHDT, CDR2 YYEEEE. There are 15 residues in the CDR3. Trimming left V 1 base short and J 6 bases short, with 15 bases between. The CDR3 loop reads CASSLLTASWDTQYF. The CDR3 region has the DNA TGTGCCAGCAGCTTGTTAACAGCCTCGTGGGATACGCAGTATTTT.

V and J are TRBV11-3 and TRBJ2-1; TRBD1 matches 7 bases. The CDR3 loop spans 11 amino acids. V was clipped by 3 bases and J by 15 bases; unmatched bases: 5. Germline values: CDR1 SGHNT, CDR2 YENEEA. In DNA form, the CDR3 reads TGTGCCAGCAGCTTCCGACAGGGCGGGTTCTTC. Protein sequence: CASSFRQGGFF.

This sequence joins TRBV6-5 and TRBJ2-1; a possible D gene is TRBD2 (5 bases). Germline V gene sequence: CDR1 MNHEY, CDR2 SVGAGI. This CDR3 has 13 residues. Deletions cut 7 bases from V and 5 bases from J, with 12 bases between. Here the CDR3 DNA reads TGTGCCAGCAAACCCCCGGGGAACAATGAGCAGTTCTTC. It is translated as CASKPPGNNEQFF.